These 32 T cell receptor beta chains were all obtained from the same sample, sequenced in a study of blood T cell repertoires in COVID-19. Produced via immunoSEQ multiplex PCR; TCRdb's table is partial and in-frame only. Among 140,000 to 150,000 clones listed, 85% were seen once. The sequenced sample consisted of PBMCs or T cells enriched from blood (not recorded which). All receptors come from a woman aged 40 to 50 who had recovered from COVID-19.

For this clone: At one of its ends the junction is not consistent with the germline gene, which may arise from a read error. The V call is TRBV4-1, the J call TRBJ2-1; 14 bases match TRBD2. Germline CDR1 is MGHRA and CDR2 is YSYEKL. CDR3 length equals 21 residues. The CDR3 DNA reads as TGCGCCAGCAGTCAAGACCATTCCGGGACTAGCGGGAGTTTCTCCTACAATGAGCAGTTCTTC. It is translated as CASSQDHSGTSGSFSYNEQFF.

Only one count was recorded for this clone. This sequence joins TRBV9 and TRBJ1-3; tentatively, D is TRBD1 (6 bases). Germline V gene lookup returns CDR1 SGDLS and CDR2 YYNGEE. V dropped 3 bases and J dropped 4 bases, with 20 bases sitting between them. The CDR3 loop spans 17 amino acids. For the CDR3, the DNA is TGTGCCAGCAGCGAACCCGCCACAGGGAGCGTAGGAAACACCATATATTTT. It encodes CASSEPATGSVGNTIYF.

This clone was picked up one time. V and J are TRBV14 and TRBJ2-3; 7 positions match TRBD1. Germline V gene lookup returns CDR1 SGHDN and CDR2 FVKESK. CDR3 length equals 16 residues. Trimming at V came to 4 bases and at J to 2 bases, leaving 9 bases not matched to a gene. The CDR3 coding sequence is TGTGCCAGCAGCCTCCTCCCAGGGGGAATCACAGATACGCAGTATTTT. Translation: CASSLLPGGITDTQYF. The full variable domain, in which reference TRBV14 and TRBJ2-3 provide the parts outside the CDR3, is EAGVTQFPSHSVIEKGQTVTLRCDPISGHDNLYWYRRVMGKEIKFLLHFVKESKQDESGMPNNRFLAERTGGTYSTLKVQPAELEDSGVYFCASSLLPGGITDTQYFGPGTRLTVL.

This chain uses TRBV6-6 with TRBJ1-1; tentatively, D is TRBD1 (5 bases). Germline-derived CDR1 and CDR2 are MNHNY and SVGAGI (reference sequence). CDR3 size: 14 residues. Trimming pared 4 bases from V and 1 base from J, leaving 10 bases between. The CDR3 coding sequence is TGTGCCAGCAGTTCCCTGGGGGGGAACACTGAAGCTTTCTTT. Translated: CASSSLGGNTEAFF.

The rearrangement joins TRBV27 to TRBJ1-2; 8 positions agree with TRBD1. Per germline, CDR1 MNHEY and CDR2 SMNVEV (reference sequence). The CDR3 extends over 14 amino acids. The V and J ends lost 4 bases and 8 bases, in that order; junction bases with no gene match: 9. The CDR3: CASSSRQGAGGYTF. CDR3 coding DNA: TGTGCCAGCAGTTCGCGCCAGGGGGCGGGGGGCTACACCTTC.

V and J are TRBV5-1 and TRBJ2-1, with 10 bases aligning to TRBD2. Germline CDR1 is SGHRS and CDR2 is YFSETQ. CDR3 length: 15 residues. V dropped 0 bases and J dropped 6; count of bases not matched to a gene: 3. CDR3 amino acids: CASSLVSGGANEQFF. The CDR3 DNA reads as TGCGCCAGCAGCTTGGTAAGCGGGGGGGCCAATGAGCAGTTCTTC. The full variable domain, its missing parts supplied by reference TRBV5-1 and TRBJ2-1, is KAGVTQTPRYLIKTRGQQVTLSCSPISGHRSVSWYQQTPGQGLQFLFEYFSETQRNKGNFPGRFSGRQFSNSRSEMNVSTLELGDSALYLCASSLVSGGANEQFFGPGTRLTVL.

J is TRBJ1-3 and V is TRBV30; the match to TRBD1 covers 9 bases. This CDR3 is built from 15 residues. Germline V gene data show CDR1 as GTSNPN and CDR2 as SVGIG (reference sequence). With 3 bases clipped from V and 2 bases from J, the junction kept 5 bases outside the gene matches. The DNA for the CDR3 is TGTGCCTGGAGCGAACGACAGGGGGCTGGAAACACCATATATTTT. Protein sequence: CAWSERQGAGNTIYF.

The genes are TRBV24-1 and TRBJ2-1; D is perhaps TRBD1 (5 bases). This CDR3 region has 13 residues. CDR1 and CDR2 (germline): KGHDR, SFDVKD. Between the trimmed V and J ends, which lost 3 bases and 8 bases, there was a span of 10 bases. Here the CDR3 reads CATSDAGRDEQFF. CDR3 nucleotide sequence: TGTGCCACCAGTGATGCCGGCAGGGATGAGCAGTTCTTC.

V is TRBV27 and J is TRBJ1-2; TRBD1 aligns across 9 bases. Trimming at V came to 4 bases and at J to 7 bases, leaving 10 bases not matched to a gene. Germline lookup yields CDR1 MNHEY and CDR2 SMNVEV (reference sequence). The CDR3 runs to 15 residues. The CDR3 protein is CASSSALQGAGGYTF. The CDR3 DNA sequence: TGTGCCAGCAGTTCCGCCTTACAGGGGGCGGGTGGCTACACCTTC.

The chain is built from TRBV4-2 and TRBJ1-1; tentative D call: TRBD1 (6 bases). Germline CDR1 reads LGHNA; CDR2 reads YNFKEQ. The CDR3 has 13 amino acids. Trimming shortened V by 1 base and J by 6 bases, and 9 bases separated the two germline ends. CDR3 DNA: TGTGCCAGCAGCCAAGCTGAGGGGGCTGAAGCTTTCTTT. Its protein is CASSQAEGAEAFF.

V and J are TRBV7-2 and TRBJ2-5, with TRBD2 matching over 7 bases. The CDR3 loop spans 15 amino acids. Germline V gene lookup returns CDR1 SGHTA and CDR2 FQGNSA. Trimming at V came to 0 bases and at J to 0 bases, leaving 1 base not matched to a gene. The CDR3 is CASSLARGYQETQYF. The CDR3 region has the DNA TGTGCCAGCAGCTTAGCGCGGGGGTACCAAGAGACCCAGTACTTC.

The CDR3 loop reads CASSAIGRGQKSNTEAFF. CDR3 in DNA: TGTGCCAGCAGCGCTATCGGGCGGGGACAGAAGTCGAACACTGAAGCTTTCTTT. This sequence joins TRBV2 and TRBJ1-1, with 7 nucleotides matching TRBD1. The germline V gene encodes CDR1 SNHLY and CDR2 FYNNEI. The CDR3 totals 18 residues. With V trimmed by 6 bases and J by 1 base, 17 bases remained unmatched.

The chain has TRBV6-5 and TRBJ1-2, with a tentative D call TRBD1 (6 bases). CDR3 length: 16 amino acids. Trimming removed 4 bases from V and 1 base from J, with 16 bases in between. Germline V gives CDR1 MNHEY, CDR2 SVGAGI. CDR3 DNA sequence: TGTGCCAGCAGTTCCTCATATGGACAGATTAACTATGGCTACACCTTC. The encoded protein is CASSSSYGQINYGYTF.

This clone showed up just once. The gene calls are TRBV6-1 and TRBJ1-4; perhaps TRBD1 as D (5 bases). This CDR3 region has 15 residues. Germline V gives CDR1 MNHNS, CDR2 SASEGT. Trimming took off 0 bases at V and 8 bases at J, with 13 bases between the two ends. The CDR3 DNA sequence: TGTGCCAGCAGTGAAGCGGCAGGGTACGGGGAAAAACTGTTTTTT. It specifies CASSEAAGYGEKLFF.

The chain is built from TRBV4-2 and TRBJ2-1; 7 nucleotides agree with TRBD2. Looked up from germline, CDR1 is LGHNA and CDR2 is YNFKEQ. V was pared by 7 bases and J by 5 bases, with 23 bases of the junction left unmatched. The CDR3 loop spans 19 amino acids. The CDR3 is CASTEGWGRLAEPHNEQFF. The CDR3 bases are TGTGCCAGCACCGAAGGGTGGGGAAGACTAGCCGAGCCTCACAATGAGCAGTTCTTC.

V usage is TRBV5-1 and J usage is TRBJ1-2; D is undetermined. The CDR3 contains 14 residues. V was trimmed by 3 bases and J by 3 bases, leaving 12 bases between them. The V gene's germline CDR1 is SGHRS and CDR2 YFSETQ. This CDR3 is CASSSVTSDYGYTF. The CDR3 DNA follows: TGCGCCAGCAGCTCGGTGACAAGTGACTATGGCTACACCTTC. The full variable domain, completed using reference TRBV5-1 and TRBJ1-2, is KAGVTQTPRYLIKTRGQQVTLSCSPISGHRSVSWYQQTPGQGLQFLFEYFSETQRNKGNFPGRFSGRQFSNSRSEMNVSTLELGDSALYLCASSSVTSDYGYTFGSGTRLTVV.

CDR3 residues: CASSPGGGDQPQHF. The CDR3 bases are TGTGCCAGCAGTCCTGGAGGCGGGGATCAGCCCCAGCATTTT. The chain joins TRBV6-5 to TRBJ1-5; D gene ambiguous. The germline V and J ends were trimmed by 5 bases and 5 bases, with 13 bases remaining between them. This CDR3 contains 14 residues. Germline V gene data show CDR1 as MNHEY and CDR2 as SVGAGI.

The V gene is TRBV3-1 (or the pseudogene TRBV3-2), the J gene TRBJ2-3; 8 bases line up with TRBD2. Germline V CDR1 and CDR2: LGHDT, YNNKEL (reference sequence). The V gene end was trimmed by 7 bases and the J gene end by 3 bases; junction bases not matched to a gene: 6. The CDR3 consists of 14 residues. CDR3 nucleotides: TGTGCCAGCAACCTCGGACTAGCAACAGATACGCAGTATTTT. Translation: CASNLGLATDTQYF.

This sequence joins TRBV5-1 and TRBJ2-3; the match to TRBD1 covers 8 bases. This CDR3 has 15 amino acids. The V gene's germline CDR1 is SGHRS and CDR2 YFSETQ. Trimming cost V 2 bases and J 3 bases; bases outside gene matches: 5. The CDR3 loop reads CASSLSQGATDTQYF. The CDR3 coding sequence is TGCGCCAGCAGCTTAAGCCAGGGGGCTACAGATACGCAGTATTTT.

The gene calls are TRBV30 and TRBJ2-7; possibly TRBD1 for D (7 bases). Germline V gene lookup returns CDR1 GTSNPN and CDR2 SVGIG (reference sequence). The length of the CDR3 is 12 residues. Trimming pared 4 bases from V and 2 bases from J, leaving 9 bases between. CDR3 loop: CAWTGGTYEQYF. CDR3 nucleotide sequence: TGTGCCTGGACAGGGGGGACCTACGAGCAGTACTTC. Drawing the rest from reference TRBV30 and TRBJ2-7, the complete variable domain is SQTIHQWPATLVQPVGSPLSLECTVEGTSNPNLYWYRQAAGRGLQLLFYSVGIGQISSEVPQNLSASRPQDRQFILSSKKLLLSDSGFYLCAWTGGTYEQYFGPGTRLTVT.

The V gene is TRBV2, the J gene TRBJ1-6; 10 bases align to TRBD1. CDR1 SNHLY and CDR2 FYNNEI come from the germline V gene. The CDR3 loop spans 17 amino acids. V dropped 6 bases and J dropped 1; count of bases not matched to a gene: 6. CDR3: CASRATGGGSYNSPLHF. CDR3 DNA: TGTGCCAGCAGAGCGACAGGGGGCGGATCCTATAATTCACCCCTCCACTTT.

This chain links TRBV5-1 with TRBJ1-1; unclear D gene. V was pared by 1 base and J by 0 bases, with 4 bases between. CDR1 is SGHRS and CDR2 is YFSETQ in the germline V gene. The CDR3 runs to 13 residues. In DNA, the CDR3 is TGCGCCAGCAGCTTGACAGTGAACACTGAAGCTTTCTTT. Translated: CASSLTVNTEAFF. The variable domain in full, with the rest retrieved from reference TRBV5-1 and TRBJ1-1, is KAGVTQTPRYLIKTRGQQVTLSCSPISGHRSVSWYQQTPGQGLQFLFEYFSETQRNKGNFPGRFSGRQFSNSRSEMNVSTLELGDSALYLCASSLTVNTEAFFGQGTRLTVV.

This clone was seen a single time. CDR3 sequence reads: CASRQDRDYGYTF. CDR3 nucleotide sequence: TGTGCCAGCAGGCAAGACAGGGACTATGGCTACACCTTC. The rearrangement joins TRBV7-2 to TRBJ1-2, with 7 bases lining up with TRBD1. CDR3 length: 13 amino acids. The junction had 4 bases not matched to a gene; V was cut back by 6 bases and J by 3 bases. Germline CDR1 is SGHTA and CDR2 is FQGNSA.

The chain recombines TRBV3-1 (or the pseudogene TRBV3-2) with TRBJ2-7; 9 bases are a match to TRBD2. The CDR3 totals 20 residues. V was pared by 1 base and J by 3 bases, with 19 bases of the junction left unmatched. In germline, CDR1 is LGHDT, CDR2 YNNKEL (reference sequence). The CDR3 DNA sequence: TGTGCCAGCAGCCAAGCGACAGGGTGGGTCGGACTAGCGAAACTCTACGAGCAGTACTTC. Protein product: CASSQATGWVGLAKLYEQYF.

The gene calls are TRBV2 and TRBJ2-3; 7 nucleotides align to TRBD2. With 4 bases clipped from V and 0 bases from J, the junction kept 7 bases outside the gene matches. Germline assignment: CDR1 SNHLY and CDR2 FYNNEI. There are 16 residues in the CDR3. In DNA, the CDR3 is TGTGCCAGCAGTGGCCGGGACTACCATAGCACAGATACGCAGTATTTT. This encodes CASSGRDYHSTDTQYF.

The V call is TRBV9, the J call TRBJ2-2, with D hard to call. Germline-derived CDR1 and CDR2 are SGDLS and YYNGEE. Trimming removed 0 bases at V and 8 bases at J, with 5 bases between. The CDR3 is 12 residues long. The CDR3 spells CASSVGQGELFF. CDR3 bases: TGTGCCAGCAGCGTAGGCCAGGGGGAGCTGTTTTTT.

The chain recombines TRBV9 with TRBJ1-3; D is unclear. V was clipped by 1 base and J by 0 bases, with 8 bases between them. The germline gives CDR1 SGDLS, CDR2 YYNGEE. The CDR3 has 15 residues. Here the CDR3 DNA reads TGTGCCAGCAGCGTATACGACAACTCTGGAAACACCATATATTTT. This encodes CASSVYDNSGNTIYF.

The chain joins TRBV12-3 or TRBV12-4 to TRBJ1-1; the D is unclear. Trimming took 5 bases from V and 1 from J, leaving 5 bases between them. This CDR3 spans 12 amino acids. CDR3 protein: CASSEANTEAFF. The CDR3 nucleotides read TGTGCCAGCAGTGAGGCGAACACTGAAGCTTTCTTT.

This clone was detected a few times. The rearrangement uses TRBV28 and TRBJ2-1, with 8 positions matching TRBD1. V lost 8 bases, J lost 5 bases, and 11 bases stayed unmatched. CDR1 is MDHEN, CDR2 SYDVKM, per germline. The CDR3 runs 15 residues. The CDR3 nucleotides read TGTGCCAGCGGGTCTGGCGGGACAGGAGACAATGAGCAGTTCTTC. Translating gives CASGSGGTGDNEQFF.

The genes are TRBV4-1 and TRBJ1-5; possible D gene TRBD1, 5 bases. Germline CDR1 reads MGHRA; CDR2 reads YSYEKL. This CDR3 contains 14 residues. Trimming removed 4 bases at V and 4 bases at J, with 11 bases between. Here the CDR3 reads CASSPTTGNQPQHF. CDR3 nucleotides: TGCGCCAGCAGCCCCACTACAGGAAATCAGCCCCAGCATTTT.

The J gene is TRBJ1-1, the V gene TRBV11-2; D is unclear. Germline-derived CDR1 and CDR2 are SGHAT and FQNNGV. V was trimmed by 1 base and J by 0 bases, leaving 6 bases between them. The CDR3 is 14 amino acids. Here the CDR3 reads CASSLGHLNTEAFF. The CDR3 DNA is TGTGCCAGCAGCTTAGGACATCTGAACACTGAAGCTTTCTTT.

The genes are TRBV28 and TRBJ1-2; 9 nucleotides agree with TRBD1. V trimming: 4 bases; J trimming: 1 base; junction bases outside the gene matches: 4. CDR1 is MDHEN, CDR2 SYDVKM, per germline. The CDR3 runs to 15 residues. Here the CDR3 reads CASSSQGQGNYGYTF. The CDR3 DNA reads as TGTGCCAGCAGTTCACAGGGACAGGGTAACTATGGCTACACCTTC.